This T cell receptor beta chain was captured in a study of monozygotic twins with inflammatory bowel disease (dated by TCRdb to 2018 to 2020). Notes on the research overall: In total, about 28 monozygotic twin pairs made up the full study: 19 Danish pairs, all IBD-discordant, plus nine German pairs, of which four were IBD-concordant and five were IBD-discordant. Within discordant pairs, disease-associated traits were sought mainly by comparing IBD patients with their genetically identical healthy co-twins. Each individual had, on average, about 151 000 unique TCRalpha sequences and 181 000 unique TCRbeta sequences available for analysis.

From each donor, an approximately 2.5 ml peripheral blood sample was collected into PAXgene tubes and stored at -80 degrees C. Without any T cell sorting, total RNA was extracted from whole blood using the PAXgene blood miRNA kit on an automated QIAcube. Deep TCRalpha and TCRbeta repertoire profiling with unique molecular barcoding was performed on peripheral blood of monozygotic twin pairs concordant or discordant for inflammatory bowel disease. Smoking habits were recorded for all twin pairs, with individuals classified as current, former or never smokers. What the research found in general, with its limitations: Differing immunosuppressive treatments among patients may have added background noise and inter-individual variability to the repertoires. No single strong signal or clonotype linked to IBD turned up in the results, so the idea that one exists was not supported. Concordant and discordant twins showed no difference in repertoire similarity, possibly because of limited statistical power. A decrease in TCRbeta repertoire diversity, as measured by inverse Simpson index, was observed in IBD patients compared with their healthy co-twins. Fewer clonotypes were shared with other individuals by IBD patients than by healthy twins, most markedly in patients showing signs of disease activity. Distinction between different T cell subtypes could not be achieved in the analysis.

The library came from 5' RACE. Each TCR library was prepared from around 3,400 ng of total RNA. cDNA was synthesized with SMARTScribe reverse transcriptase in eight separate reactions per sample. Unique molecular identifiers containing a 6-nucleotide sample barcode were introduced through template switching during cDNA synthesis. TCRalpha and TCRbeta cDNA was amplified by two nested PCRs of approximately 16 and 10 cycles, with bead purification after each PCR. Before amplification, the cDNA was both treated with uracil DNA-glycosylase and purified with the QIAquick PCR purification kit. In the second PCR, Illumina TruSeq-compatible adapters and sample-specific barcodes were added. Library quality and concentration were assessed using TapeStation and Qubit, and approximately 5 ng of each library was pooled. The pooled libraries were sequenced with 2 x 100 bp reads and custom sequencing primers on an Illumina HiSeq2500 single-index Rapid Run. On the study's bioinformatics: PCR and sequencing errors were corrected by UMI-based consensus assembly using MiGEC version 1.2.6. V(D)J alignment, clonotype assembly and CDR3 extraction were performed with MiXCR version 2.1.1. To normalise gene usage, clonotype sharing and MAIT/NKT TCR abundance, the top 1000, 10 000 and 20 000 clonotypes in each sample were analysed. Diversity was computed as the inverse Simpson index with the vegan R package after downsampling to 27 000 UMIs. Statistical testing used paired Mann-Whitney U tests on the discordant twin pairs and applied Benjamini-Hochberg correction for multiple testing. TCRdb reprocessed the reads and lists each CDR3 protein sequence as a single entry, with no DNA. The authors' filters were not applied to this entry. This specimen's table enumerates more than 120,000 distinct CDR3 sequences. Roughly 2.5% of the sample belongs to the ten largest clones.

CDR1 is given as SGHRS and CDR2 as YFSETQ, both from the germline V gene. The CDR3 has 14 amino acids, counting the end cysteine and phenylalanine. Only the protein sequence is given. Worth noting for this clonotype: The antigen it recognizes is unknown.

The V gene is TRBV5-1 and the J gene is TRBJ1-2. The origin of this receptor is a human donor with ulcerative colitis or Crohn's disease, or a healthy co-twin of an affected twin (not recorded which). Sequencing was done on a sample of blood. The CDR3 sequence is CASSVGQANYGYTF.